This TCR beta chain stems from a study of breast tumors, draining lymph nodes, adjacent tissues. Findings of the study overall: Data only fit, rather than demonstrated, lymph node origin of most tumor T cells. Tumors had less TCR diversity than lymph nodes, more than nontumor tissue. Tumor and nontumor repertoires were significantly more similar in luminal-like than in basal-like breast cancer.

TCRdb reprocessed the multiplex PCR reads via MiXCR and lists one record per CDR3 protein. The table records around 17,000 distinct CDR3 sequences, 45% of them present only once. The V and J ends lost 6 bases and 4 bases respectively, with 16 bases between them. Germline V lookup: CDR1 DFQATT, CDR2 SNEGSKA (reference sequence). The CDR3 contains 13 residues. Regarding this clonotype: The antigen is unknown.

The source of this sequence is a female donor with breast cancer. Some clones in this sample may be carry-over from other donors' samples. The sample consisted of tumor-adjacent breast tissue. V and J are TRBV20-1 and TRBJ2-7; weak D call: TRBD2 (6 bases). The CDR3: CSARGVVAYEQYF. The CDR3 bases are TGCAGTGCGCGCGGGGTGGTGGCATACGAGCAGTACTTC.